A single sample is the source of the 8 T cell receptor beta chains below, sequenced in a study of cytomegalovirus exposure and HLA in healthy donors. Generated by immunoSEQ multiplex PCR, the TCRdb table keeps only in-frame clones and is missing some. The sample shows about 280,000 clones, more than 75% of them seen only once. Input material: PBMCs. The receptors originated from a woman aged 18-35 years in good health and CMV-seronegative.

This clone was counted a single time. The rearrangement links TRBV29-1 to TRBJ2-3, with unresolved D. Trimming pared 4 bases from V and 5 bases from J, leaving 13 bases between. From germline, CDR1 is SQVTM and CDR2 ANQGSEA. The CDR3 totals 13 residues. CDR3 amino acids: CSVVGRLLDTQYF. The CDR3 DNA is TGCAGCGTTGTGGGCAGGCTTTTAGATACGCAGTATTTT.

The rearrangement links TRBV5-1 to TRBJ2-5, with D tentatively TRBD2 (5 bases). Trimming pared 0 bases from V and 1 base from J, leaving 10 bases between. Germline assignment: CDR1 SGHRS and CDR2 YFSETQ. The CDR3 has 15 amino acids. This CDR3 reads CASSLASGPQETQYF. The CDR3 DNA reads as TGCGCCAGCAGCTTGGCCAGCGGACCCCAAGAGACCCAGTACTTC.

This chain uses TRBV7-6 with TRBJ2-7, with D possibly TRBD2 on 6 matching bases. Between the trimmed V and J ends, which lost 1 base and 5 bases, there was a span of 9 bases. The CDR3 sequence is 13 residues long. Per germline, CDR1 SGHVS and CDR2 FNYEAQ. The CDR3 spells CASSLGTINEQYF. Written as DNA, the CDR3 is TGTGCCAGCAGCTTAGGGACTATTAACGAGCAGTACTTC.

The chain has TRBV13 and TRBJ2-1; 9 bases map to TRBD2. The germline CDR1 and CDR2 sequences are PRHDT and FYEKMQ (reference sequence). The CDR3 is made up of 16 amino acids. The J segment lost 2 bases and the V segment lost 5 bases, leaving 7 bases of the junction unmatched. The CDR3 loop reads CASSTTSSGTYNEQFF. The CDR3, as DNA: TGTGCCAGCAGCACGACCTCTAGCGGGACCTACAATGAGCAGTTCTTC.

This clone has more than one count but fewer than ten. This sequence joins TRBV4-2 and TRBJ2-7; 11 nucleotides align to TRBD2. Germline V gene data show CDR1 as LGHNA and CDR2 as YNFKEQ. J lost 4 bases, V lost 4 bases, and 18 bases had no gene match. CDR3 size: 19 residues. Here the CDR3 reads CASSPTGTSGVPRLYEQYF. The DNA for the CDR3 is TGTGCCAGCAGCCCCACCGGGACTAGCGGTGTGCCACGATTATACGAGCAGTACTTC.

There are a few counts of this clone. The CDR3 nucleotides read TGTGCCATCAGTGAGTCCCTCCGCGGAGGGGGCTACACCTTC. Translation gives CAISESLRGGGYTF. The chain couples TRBV10-3 to TRBJ1-2, with no clear D. The germline V gene encodes CDR1 ENHRY and CDR2 SYGVKD. The CDR3 has 14 amino acids. V lost 0 bases, J lost 8 bases, and 13 bases lay in between.

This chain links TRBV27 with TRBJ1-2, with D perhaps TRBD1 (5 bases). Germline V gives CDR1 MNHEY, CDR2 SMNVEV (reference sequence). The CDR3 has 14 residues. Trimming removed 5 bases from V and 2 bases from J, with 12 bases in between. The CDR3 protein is CASSPWRGNYGYTF. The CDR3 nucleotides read TGTGCCAGCAGTCCATGGCGGGGGAACTATGGCTACACCTTC.

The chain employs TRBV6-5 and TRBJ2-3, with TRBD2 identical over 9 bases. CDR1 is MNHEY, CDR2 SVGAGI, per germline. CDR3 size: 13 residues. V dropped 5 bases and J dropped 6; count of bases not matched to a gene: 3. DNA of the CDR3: TGTGCCAGCAGTCCCGGGACTAGCGATACGCAGTATTTT. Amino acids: CASSPGTSDTQYF.